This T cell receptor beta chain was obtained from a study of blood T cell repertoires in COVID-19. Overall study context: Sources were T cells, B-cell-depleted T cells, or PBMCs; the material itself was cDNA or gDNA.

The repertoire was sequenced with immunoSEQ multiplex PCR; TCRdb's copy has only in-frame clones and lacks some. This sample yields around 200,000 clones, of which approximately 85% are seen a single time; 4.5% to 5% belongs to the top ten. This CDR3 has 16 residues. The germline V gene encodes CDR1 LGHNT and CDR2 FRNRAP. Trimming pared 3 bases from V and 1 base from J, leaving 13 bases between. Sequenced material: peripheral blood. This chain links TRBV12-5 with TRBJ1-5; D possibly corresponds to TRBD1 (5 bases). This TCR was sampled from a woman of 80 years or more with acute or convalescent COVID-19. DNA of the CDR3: TGTGCTAGTGGTTTAACGGATCCAGGGAGCAATCAGCCCCAGCATTTT. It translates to CASGLTDPGSNQPQHF.